The T cell receptor beta chain described here comes from a study of CD8+ T cells in alopecia areata. The study, taken as a whole, reports: Researchers report lesional scalp, most notably alopecia totalis/universalis, outstripped normal scalp in clonality. Patients shared TCRs less clearly than mice did, possibly for HLA-related reasons.

Extraction and reverse transcription of RNA yielded cDNA as the sequencing template. Method: immunoSEQ multiplex PCR; TCRdb's copy keeps in-frame clones and lacks some. This sample carries 95,000 to 110,000 clones, 45% to 60% of them seen once, and the ten largest clones take around 8.5%. V gave up 2 bases and J gave up 2 bases; unmatched junction bases: 9. The CDR3 length is 17 residues. Germline V gene lookup returns CDR1 SGHAT and CDR2 FQNNGV. Comments on this clone: Its antigen is not known.

Sorting of CD4+ and CD8+ T cells was performed on PBMCs. The sequencing input was CD4+ T cells sorted from blood. The origin of this receptor is a human donor in good health. This chain links TRBV11-2 with TRBJ2-5, with 9 bases lining up with TRBD2. The CDR3: CASSLSLPGLAQETQYF. The CDR3 nucleotides read TGTGCCAGCAGCTTATCCCTCCCGGGACTAGCTCAAGAGACCCAGTACTTC.